This record concerns one T cell receptor beta chain sequence. This sample stems from a study of blood T cell repertoires in COVID-19. Study information: Sites across the United States, Italy and Spain contributed samples from acute and convalescent COVID-19. Sample material is recorded as cDNA or gDNA derived from T cells, B-cell-depleted T cells, or PBMCs.

Profiling relied on immunoSEQ multiplex PCR, and the TCRdb table lists in-frame clones only, not all of them. Of 45,000 or so clones listed, 88% are singletons. The germline gives CDR1 KGHSH, CDR2 LQKENI. The V end was cut by 0 bases, the J end by 3 bases, with 13 bases between. The CDR3 is made up of 16 amino acids. The TCR was taken from a human donor in a cohort sampled during active COVID-19. The chain recombines TRBV18 with TRBJ2-3, with a tentative D call TRBD2 (5 bases). The source material was peripheral blood. The DNA of the CDR3 is TGTGCCAGCTCACCACCGGCGGGTGGTGGGACAGATACGCAGTATTTT. This gives the protein CASSPPAGGGTDTQYF.